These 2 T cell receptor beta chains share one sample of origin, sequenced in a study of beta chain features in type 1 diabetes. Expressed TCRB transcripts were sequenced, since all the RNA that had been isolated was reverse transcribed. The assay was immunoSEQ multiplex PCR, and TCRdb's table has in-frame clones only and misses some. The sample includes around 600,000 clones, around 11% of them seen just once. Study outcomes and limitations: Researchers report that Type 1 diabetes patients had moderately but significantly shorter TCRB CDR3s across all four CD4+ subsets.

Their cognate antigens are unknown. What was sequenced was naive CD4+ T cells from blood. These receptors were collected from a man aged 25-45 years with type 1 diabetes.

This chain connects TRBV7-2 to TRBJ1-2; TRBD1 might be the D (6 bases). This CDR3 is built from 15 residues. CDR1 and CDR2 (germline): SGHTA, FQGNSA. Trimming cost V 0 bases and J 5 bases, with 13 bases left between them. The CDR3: CASSLALDRLYGYTF. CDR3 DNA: TGTGCCAGCAGCTTAGCGCTTGACAGGCTTTATGGCTACACCTTC.

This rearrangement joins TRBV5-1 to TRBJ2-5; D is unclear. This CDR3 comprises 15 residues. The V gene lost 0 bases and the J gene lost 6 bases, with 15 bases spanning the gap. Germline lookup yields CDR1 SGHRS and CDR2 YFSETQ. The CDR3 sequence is CASSLDGPDLKTQYF. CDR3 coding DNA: TGCGCCAGCAGCTTGGATGGTCCCGACCTGAAGACCCAGTACTTC.